This entry describes one TCR beta chain. Its specificity is not known. Sequencing used immunoSEQ multiplex PCR; TCRdb keeps in-frame clones, though not all of them. The table lists about 36,000 clones, just over 75% of them singletons. The sample originates from a study of CD4 T cells in relation to SARS-CoV-2 and coronaviruses. Study background: ViraFEST: approximately 10-day antigen culture of PBMCs, then TCR beta CDR3 sequencing. The study's findings and limits: Around 60% of donors had memory CD4+ clonotypes crossrecognizing SARS-CoV-2 and common cold coronavirus spike.

V lost 1 base and J lost 4; bases outside the gene matches: 3. The germline V gene encodes CDR1 MGHDK and CDR2 SYGVNS. There are 15 residues in the CDR3. Sequenced input: memory CD4+ T cells from PBMCs, cultured in vitro. The chain is built from TRBV25-1 and TRBJ2-5; 10 bases agree with TRBD2. The receptor comes from an adult with COVID-19. The CDR3 loop reads CASSESGLASETQYF. The CDR3 DNA follows: TGTGCCAGCAGTGAATCGGGACTAGCGTCAGAGACCCAGTACTTC.